One and the same sample provided the 10 T cell receptor beta chains below, sequenced in a study of Graves' ophthalmopathy and Graves' hyperthyroidism. From RNA, the CDR3 regions of TCR beta chains were amplified and sequenced. HTBI primers served in a first-round RT-PCR, which a second-round multiplex PCR followed. TCRdb fed the multiplex PCR reads into MiXCR, producing one record per CDR3 protein. The sample carries more than 300,000 distinct CDR3 sequences, less than 20% recorded once. The sample taken for sequencing was peripheral blood. These receptors were obtained from a woman younger than 30 with stable Graves' hyperthyroidism.

This clonotype has at least ten counts. The chain links TRBV7-9 to TRBJ1-6, with 8 bases identical to TRBD1. Germline trimming cut 5 bases from V and 7 bases from J; bases unmatched to any gene: 7. CDR3 length: 15 amino acids. Germline values: CDR1 SEHNR, CDR2 FQNEAQ (reference sequence). CDR3 in amino acids: CASSPTTGANSPLHF. The DNA for the CDR3 is TGTGCCAGCAGCCCGACGACAGGGGCCAATTCACCCCTCCACTTT. The full variable domain, completed using reference TRBV7-9 and TRBJ1-6, is DTGVSQNPRHKITKRGQNVTFRCDPISEHNRLYWYRQTLGQGPEFLTYFQNEAQLEKSRLLSDRFSAERPKGSFSTLEIQRTEQGDSAMYLCASSPTTGANSPLHFGNGTRLTVT.

Comment on this clonotype: It may be a read error: a sequence one base away is much more abundant. This chain links TRBV12-3 or TRBV12-4 with TRBJ2-7; D possibly uses TRBD1 or TRBD2 (5 bases each). V was shortened by 6 bases and J by 2 bases, with 14 bases between the two germline ends. The CDR3 sequence is 14 residues long. The CDR3 DNA reads as TGTGCCAGCAGGTCGGGACGGAAAACCTACGAGCAGTACTTC. This codes for CASRSGRKTYEQYF.

This clonotype was found a few times. This chain uses TRBV25-1 with TRBJ2-5; D is unclear. The V end lost 0 bases, the J end lost 4 bases, and 9 bases lay between the germline ends. Looked up from germline, CDR1 is MGHDK and CDR2 is SYGVNS. This CDR3 has 14 residues. This CDR3 reads CASSEYVGLETQYF. DNA for the CDR3: TGTGCCAGCAGTGAATACGTAGGTTTAGAGACCCAGTACTTC. The complete variable domain, with remaining parts taken from reference TRBV25-1 and TRBJ2-5, reads EADIYQTPRYLVIGTGKKITLECSQTMGHDKMYWYQQDPGMELHLIHYSYGVNSTEKGDLSSESTVSRIRTEHFPLTLESARPSHTSQYLCASSEYVGLETQYFGPGTRLLVL.

This clonotype was seen ten or more times. The chain links TRBV6-5 to TRBJ2-7; D is possibly TRBD1 or TRBD2 (5 bases each). Germline CDR1 is MNHEY and CDR2 is SVGAGI. Trimming removed 2 bases at V and 5 bases at J, with 10 bases between. The CDR3 has 13 residues. The CDR3 sequence: CASSYGTGNEQYF. The CDR3 nucleotides are TGTGCCAGCAGTTACGGGACGGGCAACGAGCAGTACTTC.

This clonotype has at least ten counts. The chain uses TRBV11-3 and TRBJ2-4, with 10 bases that match TRBD1. The V gene end was trimmed by 0 bases and the J gene end by 5 bases; junction bases not matched to a gene: 7. The CDR3 is 17 amino acids. Germline CDR1 reads SGHNT; CDR2 reads YENEEA. The CDR3 protein is CASSLEGWGTGENIQYF. DNA of the CDR3: TGTGCCAGCAGCTTAGAGGGATGGGGGACAGGGGAAAACATTCAGTACTTC.

V usage is TRBV3-1 and J usage is TRBJ2-7; 10 bases agree with TRBD2. The germline CDR1 and CDR2 sequences are LGHDT and YNNKEL (reference sequence). Trimming cost V 6 bases and J 3 bases; bases outside gene matches: 8. This CDR3 has 15 amino acids. CDR3 nucleotide sequence: TGTGCCAGCAGTCTTCGACTAGCGGGCCACTACGAGCAGTACTTC. It specifies CASSLRLAGHYEQYF.

The V and J genes are TRBV27 and TRBJ2-7; perhaps D is TRBD1 or TRBD2 (6 bases each). V lost 6 bases, J lost 0 bases, and 12 bases lay in between. The V gene's germline CDR1 is MNHEY and CDR2 SMNVEV (reference sequence). This CDR3 contains 14 residues. CDR3 coding DNA: TGTGCCAGCAGCCGGGGGCGTAGCTCCTACGAGCAGTACGTC. This translates into CASSRGRSSYEQYV.

The gene calls are TRBV6-2 or TRBV6-3 and TRBJ1-5; 9 nucleotides match TRBD1. The CDR3 length is 15 residues. The germline CDR1 and CDR2 sequences are MNHEY and SVGEGT. The trim removed 8 bases at V and 2 bases at J, leaving 7 bases unmatched. The CDR3 DNA sequence: TGTGCCAGCGTCGGGACAGGGTACGGCAATCAGCCCCAGCATTTT. Translating gives CASVGTGYGNQPQHF.

This clonotype was counted ten times or more. This sequence joins TRBV7-2 and TRBJ2-7; D is unresolved. Trimming took 2 bases from V and 7 from J, leaving 15 bases between them. The germline CDR1 and CDR2 sequences are SGHTA and FQGNSA. The CDR3 sequence is 14 residues long. CDR3 DNA sequence: TGTGCCAGCAGCTTACGTCCGTCGGGTGGGGAGCAGTACTTC. This translates into CASSLRPSGGEQYF.

This clonotype was seen only a few times. The CDR3 sequence is CASSVALGAGELFF. Here the CDR3 DNA reads TGTGCCAGCAGCGTAGCTCTGGGGGCCGGGGAGCTGTTTTTT. The chain links TRBV9 to TRBJ2-2; D is tentatively TRBD1 or TRBD2 (5 bases each). Trimming shortened V by 0 bases and J by 6 bases, and 9 bases separated the two germline ends. The CDR3 sequence is 14 residues long. Germline loops: CDR1 SGDLS, CDR2 YYNGEE.